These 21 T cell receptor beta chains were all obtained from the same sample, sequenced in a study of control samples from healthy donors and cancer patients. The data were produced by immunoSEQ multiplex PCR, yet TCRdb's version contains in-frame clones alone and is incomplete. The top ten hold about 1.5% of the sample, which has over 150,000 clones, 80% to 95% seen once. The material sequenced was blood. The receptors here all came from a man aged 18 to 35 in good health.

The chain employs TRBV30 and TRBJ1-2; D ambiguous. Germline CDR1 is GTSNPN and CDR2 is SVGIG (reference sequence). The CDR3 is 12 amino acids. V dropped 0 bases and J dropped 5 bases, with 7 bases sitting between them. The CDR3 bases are TGTGCCTGGAGTGTACGGGCATATGGCTACACCTTC. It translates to CAWSVRAYGYTF.

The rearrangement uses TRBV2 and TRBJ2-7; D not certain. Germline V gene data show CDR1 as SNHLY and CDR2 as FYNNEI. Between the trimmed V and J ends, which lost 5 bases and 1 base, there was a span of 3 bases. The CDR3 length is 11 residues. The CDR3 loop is CASSLSYEQYF. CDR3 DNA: TGTGCCAGCAGTTTGTCCTACGAGCAGTACTTC.

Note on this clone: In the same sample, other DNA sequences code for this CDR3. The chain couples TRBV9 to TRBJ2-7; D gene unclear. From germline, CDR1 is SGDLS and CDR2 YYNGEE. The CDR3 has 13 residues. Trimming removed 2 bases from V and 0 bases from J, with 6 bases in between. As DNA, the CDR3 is TGTGCCAGCAGCGTGGGAAGCTCCTACGAGCAGTACTTC. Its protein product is CASSVGSSYEQYF.

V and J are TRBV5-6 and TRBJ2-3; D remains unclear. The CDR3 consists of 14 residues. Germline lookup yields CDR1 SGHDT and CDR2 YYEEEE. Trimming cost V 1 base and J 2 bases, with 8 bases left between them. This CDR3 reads CASSLYGNTDTQYF. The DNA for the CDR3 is TGTGCCAGCAGCTTGTACGGCAACACAGATACGCAGTATTTT.

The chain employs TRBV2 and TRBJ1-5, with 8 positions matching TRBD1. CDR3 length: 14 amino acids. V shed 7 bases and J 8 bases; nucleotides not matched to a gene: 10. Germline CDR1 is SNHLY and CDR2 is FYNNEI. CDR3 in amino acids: CASIRGREGEPQHF. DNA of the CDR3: TGTGCCAGCATCAGGGGGCGCGAGGGAGAGCCCCAGCATTTT.

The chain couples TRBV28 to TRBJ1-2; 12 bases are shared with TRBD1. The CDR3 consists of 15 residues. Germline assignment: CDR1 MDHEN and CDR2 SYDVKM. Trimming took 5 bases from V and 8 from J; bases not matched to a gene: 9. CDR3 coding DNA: TGTGCCAGCAGTAAGCCGGGACAGGGGGCGTCGGGCTACACCTTC. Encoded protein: CASSKPGQGASGYTF.

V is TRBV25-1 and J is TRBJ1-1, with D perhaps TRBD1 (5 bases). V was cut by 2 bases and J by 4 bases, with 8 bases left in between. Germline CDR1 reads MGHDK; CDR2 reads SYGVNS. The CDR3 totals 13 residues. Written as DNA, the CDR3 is TGTGCCAGCAGTGAAGGGGGGATCACTGAAGCTTTCTTT. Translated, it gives CASSEGGITEAFF. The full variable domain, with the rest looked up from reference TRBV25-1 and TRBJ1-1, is EADIYQTPRYLVIGTGKKITLECSQTMGHDKMYWYQQDPGMELHLIHYSYGVNSTEKGDLSSESTVSRIRTEHFPLTLESARPSHTSQYLCASSEGGITEAFFGQGTRLTVV.

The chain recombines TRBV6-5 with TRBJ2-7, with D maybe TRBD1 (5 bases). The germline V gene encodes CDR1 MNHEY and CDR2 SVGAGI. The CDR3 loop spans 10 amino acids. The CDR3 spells CVSGIYEQYF. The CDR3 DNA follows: TGTGTTTCAGGGATCTACGAGCAGTACTTC.

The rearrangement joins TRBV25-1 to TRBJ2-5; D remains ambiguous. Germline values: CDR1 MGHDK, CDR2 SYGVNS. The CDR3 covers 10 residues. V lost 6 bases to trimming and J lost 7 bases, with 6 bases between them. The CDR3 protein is CASSLGTQYF. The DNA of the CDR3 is TGTGCCAGCAGCTTGGGGACCCAGTACTTC.

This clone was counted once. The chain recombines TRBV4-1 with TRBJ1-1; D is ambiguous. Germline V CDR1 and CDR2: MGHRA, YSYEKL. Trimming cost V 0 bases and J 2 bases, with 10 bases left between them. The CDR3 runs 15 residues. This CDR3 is CASSQEDTSNTEAFF. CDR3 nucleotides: TGCGCCAGCAGCCAAGAAGACACTTCCAACACTGAAGCTTTCTTT.

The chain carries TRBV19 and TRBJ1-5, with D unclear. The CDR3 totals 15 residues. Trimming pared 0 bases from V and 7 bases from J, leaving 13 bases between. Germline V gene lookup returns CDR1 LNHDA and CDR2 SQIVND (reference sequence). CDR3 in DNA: TGTGCCAGTAGTATAGATCTATTTTCGGGCCAGCCCCAGCATTTT. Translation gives CASSIDLFSGQPQHF.

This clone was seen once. Here the CDR3 reads CASSLGGAETQYF. For the CDR3, the DNA is TGCGCCAGCAGCTTGGGGGGCGCAGAGACCCAGTACTTC. The chain combines TRBV5-1 with TRBJ2-5; tentatively, D is TRBD1 (5 bases). Trimming left V 0 bases short and J 4 bases short, with 7 bases between. CDR3 length: 13 residues. Germline assignment: CDR1 SGHRS and CDR2 YFSETQ.

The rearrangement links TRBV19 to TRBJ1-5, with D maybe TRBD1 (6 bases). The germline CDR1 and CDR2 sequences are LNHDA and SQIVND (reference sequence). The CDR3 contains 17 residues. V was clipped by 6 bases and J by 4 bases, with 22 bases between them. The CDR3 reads CASRAPGTPTRNQPQHF. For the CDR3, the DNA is TGTGCCAGTAGAGCCCCCGGGACACCAACGAGGAATCAGCCCCAGCATTTT.

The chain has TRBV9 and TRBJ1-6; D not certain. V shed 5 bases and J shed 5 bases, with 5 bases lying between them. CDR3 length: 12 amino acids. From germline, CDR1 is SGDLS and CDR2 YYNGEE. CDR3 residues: CASRSDNSPLHF. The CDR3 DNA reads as TGTGCCAGCAGGTCGGATAATTCACCCCTCCACTTT. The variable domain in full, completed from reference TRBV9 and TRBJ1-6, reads DSGVTQTPKHLITATGQRVTLRCSPRSGDLSVYWYQQSLDQGLQFLIQYYNGEERAKGNILERFSAQQFPDLHSELNLSSLELGDSALYFCASRSDNSPLHFGNGTRLTVT.

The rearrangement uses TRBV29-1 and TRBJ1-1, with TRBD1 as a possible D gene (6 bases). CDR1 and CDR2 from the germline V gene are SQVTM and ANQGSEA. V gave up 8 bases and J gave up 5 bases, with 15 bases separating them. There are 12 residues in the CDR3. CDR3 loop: CSLNRDTTEAFF. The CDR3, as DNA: TGCAGCTTGAACCGGGACACGACTGAAGCTTTCTTT. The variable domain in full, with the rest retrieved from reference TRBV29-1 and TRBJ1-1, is SAVISQKPSRDICQRGTSLTIQCQVDSQVTMMFWYRQQPGQSLTLIATANQGSEATYESGFVIDKFPISRPNLTFSTLTVSNMSPEDSSIYLCSLNRDTTEAFFGQGTRLTVV.

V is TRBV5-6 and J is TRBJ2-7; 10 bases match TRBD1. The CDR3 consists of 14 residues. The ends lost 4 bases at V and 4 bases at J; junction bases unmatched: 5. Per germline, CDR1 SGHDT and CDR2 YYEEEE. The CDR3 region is CASSPGTGVYEQYF. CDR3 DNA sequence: TGTGCCAGCAGCCCAGGGACAGGGGTGTACGAGCAGTACTTC.

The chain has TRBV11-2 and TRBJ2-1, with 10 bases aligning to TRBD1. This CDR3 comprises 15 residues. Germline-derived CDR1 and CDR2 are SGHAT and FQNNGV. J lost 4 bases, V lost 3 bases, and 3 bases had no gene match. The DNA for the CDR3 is TGTGCCAGCAGCTTTGGGGACAGGGGATACAATGAGCAGTTCTTC. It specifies CASSFGDRGYNEQFF.

CDR3 sequence: CASKGGWEEKLFF. The CDR3 DNA sequence: TGTGCCAGCAAAGGGGGGTGGGAGGAAAAACTGTTTTTT. The V call is TRBV2, the J call TRBJ1-4; a weak D match, TRBD1 (6 bases). CDR3 length: 13 amino acids. Trimming pared 7 bases from V and 8 bases from J, leaving 14 bases between. The V gene's germline CDR1 is SNHLY and CDR2 FYNNEI.

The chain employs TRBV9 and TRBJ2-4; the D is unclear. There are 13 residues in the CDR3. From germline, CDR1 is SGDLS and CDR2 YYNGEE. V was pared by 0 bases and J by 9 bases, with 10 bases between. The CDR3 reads CASSVGASGIQYF. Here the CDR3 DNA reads TGTGCCAGCAGCGTAGGAGCCTCCGGCATTCAGTACTTC.

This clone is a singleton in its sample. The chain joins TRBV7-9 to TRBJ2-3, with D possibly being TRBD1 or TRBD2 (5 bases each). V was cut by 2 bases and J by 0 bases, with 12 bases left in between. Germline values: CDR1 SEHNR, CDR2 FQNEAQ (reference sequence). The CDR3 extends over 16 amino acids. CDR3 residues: CASSLSEGQSTDTQYF. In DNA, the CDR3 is TGTGCCAGCAGCTTAAGCGAGGGGCAAAGCACAGATACGCAGTATTTT.

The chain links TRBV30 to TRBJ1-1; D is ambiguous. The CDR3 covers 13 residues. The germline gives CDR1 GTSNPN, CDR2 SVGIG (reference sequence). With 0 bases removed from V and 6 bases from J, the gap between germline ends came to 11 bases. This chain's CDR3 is CAWSVRVYAEAFF. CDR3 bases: TGTGCCTGGAGTGTAAGGGTTTACGCTGAAGCTTTCTTT.